These T cell receptor beta chains were read from a single sample in a study of regulatory T cells in long-lasting Graves disease. Via MiXCR, TCRdb re-called the multiplex PCR reads, giving one row per CDR3 protein. Found here are more than 400,000 distinct CDR3 sequences, around 15% of them singletons; the top ten hold more than 10%. This sample also belongs to another study, concerning T cells in Graves' hyperthyroidism and ophthalmopathy.

This specimen consisted of peripheral blood mononuclear cells (PBMCs), obtained at new diagnosis, from a patient treated with antithyroid drugs. These receptors were taken from a man aged 40-49 years with Graves disease. Each CDR3 is given with its conserved first and last residue. A D gene is named only where the DNA matches it firmly. Size values are once, few and many counts, or a class for expanded clones, and some rows have none.

NA,TRBJ2-5,many,TRBV7-9,15,TGTGCCAGCAGCCCGTCCGGGGGACAGATAGAGACCCAGTACTTC,CASSPSGGQIETQYF
TRBD2,TRBJ2-2,many,TRBV12-3/TRBV12-4,16,TGTGCCAGCTCGGGACTAGCCCCCGCGGACACCGGGGAGCTGTTTTTT,CASSGLAPADTGELFF
TRBD2,TRBJ2-7,many,TRBV10-3,13,TGTGCCATCGCCCGGGAGGGACGCTACGAGCAGTACTTC,CAIAREGRYEQYF
TRBD1,TRBJ1-5,NA,TRBV7-2,17,TGTGCCAGCAGCATGACGGGACAGTCGTATAGCAATCAGCCCCAGCATTTT,CASSMTGQSYSNQPQHF
TRBD1,TRBJ1-1,many,TRBV6-2/TRBV6-3,14,TGTGCCAGCAGGGACAGGGCTGCGAACACTGAAGCTTTCTTT,CASRDRAANTEAFF
TRBD2,TRBJ2-1,NA,TRBV29-1,15,TGCAGCGTTGGCACTAGCGGGACAGTTAACAATGAGCAGTTCTTC,CSVGTSGTVNNEQFF
NA,TRBJ1-2,many,TRBV12-3/TRBV12-4,14,TGTGCCAGCAGCCTCACAGGCGGCGGCTATGGCTACACCTTC,CASSLTGGGYGYTF
TRBD2,TRBJ2-7,NA,TRBV20-1,18,TGCAGTGTGGTAACAACCGGGACTAGCGGGACGAGCTCCTACGAGCAGTACTTC,CSVVTTGTSGTSSYEQYF
TRBD1,TRBJ1-2,many,TRBV27,15,TGTGCCAGCAGTTTATTTGGGACAGGGAACTATGGCTACACCTTC,CASSLFGTGNYGYTF
NA,TRBJ2-7,NA,TRBV28,13,TGTGCCAGTATGGGTAGCACAGTCCACGAGCAGTACTTC,CASMGSTVHEQYF
NA,TRBJ2-2,many,TRBV29-1,16,TGCAGCGTTGCCCCCGACAACCGGAAGAACACCGGGGAGCTGTTTTTT,CSVAPDNRKNTGELFF
NA,TRBJ2-1,many,TRBV24-1,13,TGTGCCACCAGCGGGACGGTAAACAATGAGCAGTTCTTC,CATSGTVNNEQFF
NA,TRBJ2-7,NA,TRBV7-6,14,TGTGCCAGCAGCCGGTCCTCGGGCCCCTACGAGCAGTACTTC,CASSRSSGPYEQYF
TRBD2,TRBJ2-1,few,TRBV10-3,14,TGTGCCATCAGTGAGGCGGGAGGGATGGATGAGCAGTTCTTC,CAISEAGGMDEQFF
NA,TRBJ2-3,NA,TRBV3-1,18,TGTGCCAGCAGCCAAGGGCCGGGTGTTGGGGTTCTCGGGGATACGCAGTATTTT,CASSQGPGVGVLGDTQYF
TRBD2,TRBJ2-1,NA,TRBV5-1,15,TGCGCCAGCAGCTTGGGAGGCGGGAGTATCTATGAGCAGTTCTTC,CASSLGGGSIYEQFF
NA,TRBJ2-3,NA,TRBV4-1,14,TGCGCCAGCAGCCACGCCACTTACGGAGATACGCAGTATTTT,CASSHATYGDTQYF
NA,TRBJ2-6,once,TRBV28,15,TGTGCCAGCAGTGGTGGGCGGGTAGGGGCCAACGTCCTGACTTTC,CASSGGRVGANVLTF
NA,TRBJ2-5,many,TRBV20-1,13,TGCAGTGCTAGTCGCGGCATCCAAGAGACCCAGTACTTC,CSASRGIQETQYF
NA,TRBJ1-1,few,TRBV5-4,14,TGTGCCAGCAGCTCCGACCCAATAAACACTGAAGCTTTCTTT,CASSSDPINTEAFF
NA,TRBJ1-2,few,TRBV7-2,13,TGTGCCAGCAGCTCAATCACTAACTATGGCTACACCTTC,CASSSITNYGYTF
TRBD2,TRBJ2-3,many,TRBV20-1,17,TGCAGTGCTACCACTCGGGGGCGGGAGGGCGGCACAGATACGCAGTATTTT,CSATTRGREGGTDTQYF
TRBD1,TRBJ2-5,many,TRBV2,15,TGTGCCAGCAGCCCAGACAGGGGAAATCTGGAGACCCAGTACTTC,CASSPDRGNLETQYF
TRBD1,TRBJ2-2,few,TRBV20-1,13,TGCAGTGCTAGGGACAGGGAGGCCGGGGAGCTGTTTTTT,CSARDREAGELFF
NA,TRBJ2-1,few,TRBV3-1,14,TGTGCCAGCAGTACCAAGTCCCGTTACAATGAGCAGTTCTTC,CASSTKSRYNEQFF
NA,TRBJ1-2,many,TRBV11-3,14,TGTGCCAGCAGCTCAGGACAGCTCTACTATGGCTACACCTTC,CASSSGQLYYGYTF
TRBD1,TRBJ2-5,few,TRBV5-6,14,TGTGCCAGCAGGGGAACAGGGGGCGCGGAGACCCAGTACTTC,CASRGTGGAETQYF